This T cell receptor (beta chain) was profiled in a study of molecular identifiers for immune sequencing clone quantification. Study at large: In replicates, the authors split RNA from approximately 20,000 or 98,000 naive CD8 cells five ways and sequenced four. General study results and limits: Sizes of highly expanded clones could be underestimated through identical TCRs sharing a barcode.

The germline CDR1 and CDR2 sequences are LNHDA and SQIVND (reference sequence). Between the trimmed V and J ends, which lost 5 bases and 7 bases, there was a span of 12 bases. The CDR3 sequence is 13 residues long. Turning to this clonotype: As yet, its antigen is unknown. A read error is possible here, since a much larger clone lies one base away. Likely a read error: the CDR3 ends without its conserved phenylalanine or tryptophan.

Previously described methods and listed TCR primers were employed for the bulk TCR libraries. TCRdb recomputed calls from the PCR reads with MiXCR, one row per CDR3 protein. The table records some 100,000 distinct CDR3 sequences, roughly 38% of them present only once. The CD8+CD4-CCR7+CD45RA+ phenotype defined the sorted naive CD8 T cells. The sequence was collected from a human donor in good health. Some libraries in this study had Jurkat cell RNA spiked in. Sequencing input: naive CD8+ T cells from blood, with Jurkat cell RNA spiked in. Subset defined: FACS-sorted CD8+CD4-CCR7+CD45RA+ naive T cells. The rearrangement joins TRBV19 to TRBJ1-5; a weak D match, TRBD1 (6 bases). CDR3 residues: CASSPTGRQPQHL. The CDR3 DNA is TGTGCCAGTAGTCCTACAGGGAGGCAGCCCCAGCATTTA.